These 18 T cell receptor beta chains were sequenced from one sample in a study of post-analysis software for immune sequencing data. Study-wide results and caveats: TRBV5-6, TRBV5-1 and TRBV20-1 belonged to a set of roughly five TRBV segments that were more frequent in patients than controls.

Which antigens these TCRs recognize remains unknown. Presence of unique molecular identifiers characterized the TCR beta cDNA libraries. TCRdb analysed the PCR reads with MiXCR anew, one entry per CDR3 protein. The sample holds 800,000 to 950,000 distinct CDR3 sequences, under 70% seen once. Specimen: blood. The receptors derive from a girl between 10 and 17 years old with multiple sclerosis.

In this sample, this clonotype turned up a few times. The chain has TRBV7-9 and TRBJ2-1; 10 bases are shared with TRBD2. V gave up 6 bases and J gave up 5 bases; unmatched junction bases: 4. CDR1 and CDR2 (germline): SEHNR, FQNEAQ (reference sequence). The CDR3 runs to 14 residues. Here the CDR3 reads CASSFSGRNNEQFF. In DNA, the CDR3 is TGTGCCAGCAGTTTTAGCGGGAGGAACAATGAGCAGTTCTTC.

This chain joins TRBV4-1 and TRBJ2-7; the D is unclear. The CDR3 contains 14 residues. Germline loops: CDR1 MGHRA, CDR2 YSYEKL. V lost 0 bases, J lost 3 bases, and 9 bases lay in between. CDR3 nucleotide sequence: TGCGCCAGCAGCCAAGATCGAACCGGCTACGAGCAGTACTTC. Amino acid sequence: CASSQDRTGYEQYF.

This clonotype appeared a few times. The CDR3 DNA follows: TGCAGTGCTAGTCGACTAGCGGGAGAGGGCGAGCAGTACTTC. This translates into CSASRLAGEGEQYF. This chain links TRBV20-1 with TRBJ2-5, with TRBD2 matching 12 bases. The assigned J gene may be wrong: the sequence end matches TRBJ2-7 better. Germline-derived CDR1 and CDR2 are DFQATT and SNEGSKA (reference sequence). The CDR3 is 14 amino acids.

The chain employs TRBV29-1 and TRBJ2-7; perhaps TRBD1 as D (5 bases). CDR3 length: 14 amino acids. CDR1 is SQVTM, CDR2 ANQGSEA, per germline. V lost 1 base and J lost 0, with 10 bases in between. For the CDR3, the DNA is TGCAGCGTTGAAGTGGACAAGGCCTCCTACGAGCAGTACTTC. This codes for CSVEVDKASYEQYF.

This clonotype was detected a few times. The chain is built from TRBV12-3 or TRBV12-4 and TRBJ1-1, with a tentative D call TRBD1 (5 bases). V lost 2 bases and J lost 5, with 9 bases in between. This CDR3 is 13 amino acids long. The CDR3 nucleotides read TGTGCCAGCAGTTTACGTGGGGGAACTGAAGCTTTCTTT. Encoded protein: CASSLRGGTEAFF.

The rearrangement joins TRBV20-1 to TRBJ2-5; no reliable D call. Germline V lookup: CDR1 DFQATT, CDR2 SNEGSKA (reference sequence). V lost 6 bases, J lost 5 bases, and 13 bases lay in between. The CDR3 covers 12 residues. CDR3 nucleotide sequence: TGCAGTGCCCGCGGAGAACGGGAGACCCAGTACTTC. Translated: CSARGERETQYF.

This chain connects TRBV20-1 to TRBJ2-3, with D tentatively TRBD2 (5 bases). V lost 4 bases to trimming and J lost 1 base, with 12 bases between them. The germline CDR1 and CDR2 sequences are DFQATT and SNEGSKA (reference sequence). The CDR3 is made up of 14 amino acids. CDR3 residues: CSANFGGRTDTQYF. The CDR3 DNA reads TGCAGTGCTAACTTCGGCGGGCGCACAGATACGCAGTATTTT.

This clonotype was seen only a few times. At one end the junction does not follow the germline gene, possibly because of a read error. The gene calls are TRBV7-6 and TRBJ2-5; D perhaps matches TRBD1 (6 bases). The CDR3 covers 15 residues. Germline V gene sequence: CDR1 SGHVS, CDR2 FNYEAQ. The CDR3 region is CASSLSGTNQETQYF. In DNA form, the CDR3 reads TGTGCCAGCAGCTTATCCGGGACAAACCAGGAGACCCAGTACTTC.

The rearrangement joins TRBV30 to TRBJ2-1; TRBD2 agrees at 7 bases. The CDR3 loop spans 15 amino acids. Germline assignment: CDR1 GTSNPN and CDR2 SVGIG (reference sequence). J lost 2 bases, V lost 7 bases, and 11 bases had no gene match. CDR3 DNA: TGTGCCTCAAATTCAGAGCTAGCGGCCTACAATGAGCAGTTCTTC. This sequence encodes CASNSELAAYNEQFF.

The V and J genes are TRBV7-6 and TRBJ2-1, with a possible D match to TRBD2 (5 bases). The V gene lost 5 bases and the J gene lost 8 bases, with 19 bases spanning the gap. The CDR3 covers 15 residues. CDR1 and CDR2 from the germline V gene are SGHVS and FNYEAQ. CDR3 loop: CASSLTRAAGDEQFF. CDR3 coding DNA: TGTGCCAGCAGCCTAACTAGAGCTGCCGGCGATGAGCAGTTCTTC. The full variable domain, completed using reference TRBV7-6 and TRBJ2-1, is GAGVSQSPRYKVTKRGQDVALRCDPISGHVSLYWYRQALGQGPEFLTYFNYEAQQDKSGLPNDRFSAERPEGSISTLTIQRTEQRDSAMYRCASSLTRAAGDEQFFGPGTRLTVL.

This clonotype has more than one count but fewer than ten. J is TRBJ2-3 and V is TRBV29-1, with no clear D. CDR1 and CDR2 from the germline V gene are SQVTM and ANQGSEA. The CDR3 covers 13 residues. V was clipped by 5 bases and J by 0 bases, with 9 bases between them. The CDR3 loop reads CSVLRDSTDTQYF. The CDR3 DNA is TGCAGCGTTCTTCGAGATAGCACAGATACGCAGTATTTT.

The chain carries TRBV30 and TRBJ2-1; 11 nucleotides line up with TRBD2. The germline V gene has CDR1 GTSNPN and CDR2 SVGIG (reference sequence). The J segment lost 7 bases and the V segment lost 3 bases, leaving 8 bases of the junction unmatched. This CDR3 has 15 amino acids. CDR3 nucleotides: TGTGCCTGGAGCCCAGGGCTAGCGGGAGGTAATGAGCAGTTCTTC. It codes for CAWSPGLAGGNEQFF.

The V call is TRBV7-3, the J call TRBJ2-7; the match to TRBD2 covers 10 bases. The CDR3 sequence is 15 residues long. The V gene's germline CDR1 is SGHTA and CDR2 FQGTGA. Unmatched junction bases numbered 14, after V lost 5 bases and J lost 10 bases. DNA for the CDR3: TGTGCCAGCAGCCGAGCGGGGGGGCTCCAAGAGGCCCAGTACTTC. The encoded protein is CASSRAGGLQEAQYF.

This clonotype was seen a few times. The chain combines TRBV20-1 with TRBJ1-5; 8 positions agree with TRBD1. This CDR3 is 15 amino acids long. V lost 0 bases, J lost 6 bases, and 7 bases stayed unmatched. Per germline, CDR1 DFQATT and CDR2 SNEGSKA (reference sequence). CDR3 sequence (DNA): TGCAGTGCTAGAGACCTGGACAGGGAGGGTCAGCCCCAGCATTTT. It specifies CSARDLDREGQPQHF.

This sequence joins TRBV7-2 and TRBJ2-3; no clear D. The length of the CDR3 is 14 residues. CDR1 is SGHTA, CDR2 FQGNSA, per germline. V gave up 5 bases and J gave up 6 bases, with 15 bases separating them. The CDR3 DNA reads TGTGCCAGCAGCCCAAACATTAACTGGGATACGCAGTATTTT. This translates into CASSPNINWDTQYF.

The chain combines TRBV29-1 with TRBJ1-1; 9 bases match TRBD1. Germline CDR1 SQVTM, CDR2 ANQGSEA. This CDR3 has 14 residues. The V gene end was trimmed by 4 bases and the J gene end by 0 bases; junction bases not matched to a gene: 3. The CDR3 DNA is TGCAGCGTTGCGGGACAGGGTGTGAACACTGAAGCTTTCTTT. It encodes CSVAGQGVNTEAFF.

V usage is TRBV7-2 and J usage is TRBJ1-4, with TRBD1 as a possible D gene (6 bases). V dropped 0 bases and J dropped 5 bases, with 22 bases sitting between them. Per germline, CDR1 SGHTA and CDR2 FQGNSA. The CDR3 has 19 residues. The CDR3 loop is CASSLARGSWRQRNEKLFF. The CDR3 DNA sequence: TGTGCCAGCAGCTTAGCGAGGGGGTCGTGGAGACAGCGGAATGAAAAACTGTTTTTT. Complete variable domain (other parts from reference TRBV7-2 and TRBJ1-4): GAGVSQSPSNKVTEKGKDVELRCDPISGHTALYWYRQSLGQGLEFLIYFQGNSAPDKSGLPSDRFSAERTGGSVSTLTIQRTQQEDSAVYLCASSLARGSWRQRNEKLFFGSGTQLSVL.

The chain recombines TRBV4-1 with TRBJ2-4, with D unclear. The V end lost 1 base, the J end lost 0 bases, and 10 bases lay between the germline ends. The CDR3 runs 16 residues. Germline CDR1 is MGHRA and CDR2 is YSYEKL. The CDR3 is CASSQVFGLAKNIQYF. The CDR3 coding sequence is TGCGCCAGCAGCCAAGTCTTCGGGTTAGCCAAAAACATTCAGTACTTC.